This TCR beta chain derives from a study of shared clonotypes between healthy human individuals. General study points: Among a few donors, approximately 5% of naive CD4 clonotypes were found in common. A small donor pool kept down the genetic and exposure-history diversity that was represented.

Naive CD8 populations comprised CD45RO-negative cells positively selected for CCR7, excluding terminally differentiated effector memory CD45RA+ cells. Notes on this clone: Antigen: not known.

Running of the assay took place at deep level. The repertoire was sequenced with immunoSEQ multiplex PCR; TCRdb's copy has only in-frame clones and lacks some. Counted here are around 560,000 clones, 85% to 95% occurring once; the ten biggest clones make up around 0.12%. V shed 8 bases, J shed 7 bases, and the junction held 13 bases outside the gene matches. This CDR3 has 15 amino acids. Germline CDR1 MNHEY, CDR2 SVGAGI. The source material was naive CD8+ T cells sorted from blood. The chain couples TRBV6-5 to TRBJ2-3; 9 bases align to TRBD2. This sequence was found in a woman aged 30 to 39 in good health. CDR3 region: CASGRLAEVRNTQYF. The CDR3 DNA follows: TGTGCCAGCGGAAGACTAGCGGAGGTGCGAAATACGCAGTATTTT.